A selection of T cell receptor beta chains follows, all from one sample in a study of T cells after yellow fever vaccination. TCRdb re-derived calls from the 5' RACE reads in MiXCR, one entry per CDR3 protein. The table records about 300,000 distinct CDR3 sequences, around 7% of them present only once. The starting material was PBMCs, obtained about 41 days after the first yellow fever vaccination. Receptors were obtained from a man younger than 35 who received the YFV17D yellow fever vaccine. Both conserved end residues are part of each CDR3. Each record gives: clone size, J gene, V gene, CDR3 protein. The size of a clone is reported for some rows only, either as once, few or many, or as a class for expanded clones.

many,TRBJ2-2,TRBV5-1,CASSFLTGELFF
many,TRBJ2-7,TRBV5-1,CASSLKTGPPVF
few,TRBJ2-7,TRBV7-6,CASSVGQSSYEQYF
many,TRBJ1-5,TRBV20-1,CSAREGLAQPQHF
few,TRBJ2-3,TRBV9,CASSAQVGGMTDTQYF
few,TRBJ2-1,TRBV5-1,CASSLAGLDYEQFF
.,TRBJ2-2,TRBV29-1,CSAETRLGTGELFF
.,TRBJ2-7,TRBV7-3,CASFSADEQYF
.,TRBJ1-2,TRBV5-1,CASSGTGGNGYTF
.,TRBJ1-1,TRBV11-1,CASSLGALEEASF
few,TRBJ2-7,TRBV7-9,CASSSGADEQYF
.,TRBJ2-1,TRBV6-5,CASSYVTGSYNEQFF
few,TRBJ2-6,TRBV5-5,CASSPGTGMRGANVLTF
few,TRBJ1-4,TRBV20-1,CSASTSQEGKLFF
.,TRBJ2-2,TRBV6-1,CASSPIRGRSYTGELFF
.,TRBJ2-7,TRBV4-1,CASSVQGAYEQYF
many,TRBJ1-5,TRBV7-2,CASSFGDGNQPQHF
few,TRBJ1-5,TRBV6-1,CASSPSGVRNQPQHF
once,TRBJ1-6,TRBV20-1,CSARGGSFNSPLHF
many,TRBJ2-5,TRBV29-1,CSVRGTLEGTQYF
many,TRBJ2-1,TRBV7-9,CASSPDDGRSYNEQFF
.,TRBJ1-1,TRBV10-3,CAISDGPNTEAFF
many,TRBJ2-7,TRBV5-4,CASSLARDSQVNEQYF
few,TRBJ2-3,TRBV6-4,CASSAQGAGTDTQYF
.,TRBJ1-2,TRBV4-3,CASSQDPSRGNYGYTF
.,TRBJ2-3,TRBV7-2,CASSLAQRAVDTQYF
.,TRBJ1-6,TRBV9,CASSVGTGGSYNSPLHF
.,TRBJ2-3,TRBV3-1,CASSQGGSGEFPDTQYF
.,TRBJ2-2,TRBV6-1,CASSPVGGHTGELFF
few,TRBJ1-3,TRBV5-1,CASSLGAGFSGNTIYF
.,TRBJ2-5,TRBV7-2,CASSTGTAETQYF